This T cell receptor (beta chain) was identified in a study of cytomegalovirus exposure and HLA in healthy donors. A note on this clone: Its target is not known.

Regarding the study as a whole: The study recorded 164 TCR beta chains that were cytomegalovirus-associated. It was taken for granted in presence/absence analyses that sequencing depth across donors was roughly uniform. A later analysis found most CMV-associated TCR beta chains apparently HLA-restricted.

CDR1 and CDR2 (germline): SGHAT, FQNNGV. The trim removed 7 bases at V and 4 bases at J, leaving 8 bases unmatched. The CDR3 has 15 residues. It was with 60 Vbeta and 13 Jbeta primers that the PCR ran. Clones were read by immunoSEQ multiplex PCR, and TCRdb kept only the in-frame ones, dropping some. The profile shows approximately 140,000 clones, more than 80% of them singletons. The receptor was derived from a middle-aged woman in good health and CMV-seropositive. The sample taken for sequencing was PBMCs. The V gene is TRBV11-2, the J gene TRBJ2-5, with 11 bases matching TRBD2. The CDR3 loop reads CASTVAGGPGETQYF. The CDR3 region has the DNA TGTGCCAGCACCGTAGCGGGGGGGCCGGGAGAGACCCAGTACTTC.